This TCR beta chain appears in the sequencing data of a study of blood T cells in healthy people across ages. Per germline, CDR1 SGHTA and CDR2 FQGNSA. CDR3 length: 15 residues. Unmatched junction bases numbered 5, after V lost 5 bases and J lost 3 bases. Every donor gave ten milliliters of peripheral blood. Broader study findings: Lack of knowledge of donor CMV status possibly confounded expanded clonotype changes. When set beside aged donors, long-lived donors presented more naive CD4+ cells and higher diversity.

The second PCR ran about 6 to 12 cycles with a sample-barcoded 5' primer and J-beta primers. TCRdb processed the 5' RACE reads anew with MiXCR; each CDR3 protein has one entry. The table lists about 1.4 million distinct CDR3 sequences, 55% to 75% of them singletons. Points on this clonotype: No antigen is known for it.

Sequencing was carried out using blood. The chain recombines TRBV7-2 with TRBJ2-3; 10 bases agree with TRBD2. This clonotype was sampled from a man younger than 35 in good health. In DNA, the CDR3 is TGTGCCAGCAGCATTGGGACTAGCGCGACAGATACGCAGTATTTT. Translating it yields CASSIGTSATDTQYF.